Here is one TCR beta chain with its context. Antigen unknown. Trimming removed 0 bases from V and 0 bases from J, with 9 bases in between. CDR1 is SGDLS and CDR2 is YYNGEE in the germline V gene. The CDR3 is 16 residues long. The data were obtained in a study of a mutant IDH1 vaccine in newly diagnosed glioma. This table comes from immunoSEQ multiplex PCR, and its TCRdb copy is limited to in-frame clones, with some not included. The table includes some 100,000 clones, about 83% detected once. Noted time point: baseline, week 1 (first vaccination visit). Treatment given: pre-vaccination baseline after standard-of-care therapy. General observations from the study: Patients mounted vaccine-induced immune responses in just over 90% of cases.

This clonotype originated in a woman between 45 and 65 years old with glioma. V usage is TRBV9 and J usage is TRBJ2-2; the D is unclear. This specimen was PBMCs, taken from a glioma patient treated with radiotherapy, temozolomide or both. CDR3 region: CASSVGGRSNTGELFF. The CDR3 nucleotides read TGTGCCAGCAGCGTAGGAGGCCGATCGAACACCGGGGAGCTGTTTTTT. The full variable domain, its missing parts supplied by reference TRBV9 and TRBJ2-2, is DSGVTQTPKHLITATGQRVTLRCSPRSGDLSVYWYQQSLDQGLQFLIQYYNGEERAKGNILERFSAQQFPDLHSELNLSSLELGDSALYFCASSVGGRSNTGELFFGEGSRLTVL.